These 4 T cell receptor beta chains were sequenced from one sample in a study of siplizumab effects on memory and regulatory T cells. Data came from immunoSEQ multiplex PCR; TCRdb stores just in-frame clones and leaves some out. The sample yields about 110,000 clones, roughly 90% seen once. The sample was CD4+ T cells sorted from blood. The receptors originated from a human donor in good health.

The chain uses TRBV6-1 and TRBJ2-5, with 10 nucleotides matching TRBD2. Germline V gene lookup returns CDR1 MNHNS and CDR2 SASEGT. V shed 2 bases, J shed 4 bases, and the junction held 7 bases outside the gene matches. This CDR3 spans 16 amino acids. The CDR3: CASSEYASGSGETQYF. The DNA for the CDR3 is TGTGCCAGCAGTGAATACGCTAGCGGGAGCGGAGAGACCCAGTACTTC.

This clone turned up a few times. The chain combines TRBV5-1 with TRBJ1-2; TRBD1 agrees at 8 bases. V lost 0 bases to trimming and J lost 8 bases; unmatched junction nucleotides: 6. The germline CDR1 and CDR2 sequences are SGHRS and YFSETQ. This CDR3 comprises 14 residues. In nucleotides, the CDR3 is TGCGCCAGCAGCTTGGCCGGACAGGGAGGCGGCTACACCTTC. The encoded protein is CASSLAGQGGGYTF. Together with reference TRBV5-1 and TRBJ1-2, the CDR3 gives the full variable domain: KAGVTQTPRYLIKTRGQQVTLSCSPISGHRSVSWYQQTPGQGLQFLFEYFSETQRNKGNFPGRFSGRQFSNSRSEMNVSTLELGDSALYLCASSLAGQGGGYTFGSGTRLTVV.

The genes are TRBV7-2 and TRBJ2-1; 7 nucleotides line up with TRBD2. V dropped 5 bases and J dropped 3; count of bases not matched to a gene: 7. CDR1 and CDR2 (germline): SGHTA, FQGNSA. CDR3 length: 15 residues. CDR3: CASSPPGGSYNEQFF. The CDR3 DNA sequence: TGTGCCAGCAGCCCACCCGGGGGGAGCTACAATGAGCAGTTCTTC.

For the CDR3, the DNA is TGTGCCAGCAGCCACGACAGGTTAGGGCGGTATGGCTACACCTTC. Translating gives CASSHDRLGRYGYTF. V gene TRBV4-2 combines with J gene TRBJ1-2; perhaps TRBD1 as D (6 bases). V was cut by 3 bases and J by 5 bases, with 16 bases left in between. CDR3 length equals 15 residues. CDR1 and CDR2 from the germline V gene are LGHNA and YNFKEQ.